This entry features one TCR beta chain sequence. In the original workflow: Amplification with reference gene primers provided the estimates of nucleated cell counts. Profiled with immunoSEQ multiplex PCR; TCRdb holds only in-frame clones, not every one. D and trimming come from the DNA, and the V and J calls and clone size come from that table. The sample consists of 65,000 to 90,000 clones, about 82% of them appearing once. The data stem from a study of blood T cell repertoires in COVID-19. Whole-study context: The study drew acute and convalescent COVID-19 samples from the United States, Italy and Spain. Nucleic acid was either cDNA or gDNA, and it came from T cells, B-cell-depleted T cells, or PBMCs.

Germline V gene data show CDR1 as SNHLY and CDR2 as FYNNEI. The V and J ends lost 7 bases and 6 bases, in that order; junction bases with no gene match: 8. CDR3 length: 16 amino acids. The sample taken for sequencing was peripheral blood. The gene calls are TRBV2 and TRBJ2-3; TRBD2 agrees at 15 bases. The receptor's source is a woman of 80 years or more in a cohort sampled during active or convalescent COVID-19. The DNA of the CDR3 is TGTGCCAGCAAGGGACTAGCGGGAGGCCCTTTCGATACGCAGTATTTT. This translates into CASKGLAGGPFDTQYF.